This T cell receptor beta chain came from a study of cytomegalovirus exposure and HLA in healthy donors. Primers included in the PCR were 60 Vbeta and 13 Jbeta primers. TCRdb's table, derived via immunoSEQ multiplex PCR, lists solely in-frame clones and lacks some. This sample has tens of thousands of clones, with around 69% found just once. Germline CDR1 and CDR2: MNHEY and SMNVEV (reference sequence). V shed 4 bases, J shed 4 bases, and the junction held 7 bases outside the gene matches. CDR3 length: 15 amino acids. This chain joins TRBV27 and TRBJ2-7; 10 bases agree with TRBD1. The receptor was isolated from a woman in her thirties in good health and CMV-seronegative. What was sequenced was PBMCs. The CDR3 coding sequence is TGTGCCAGCAGTTCAGACCGGGACAGGGGTTACGAGCAGTACTTC. Protein product: CASSSDRDRGYEQYF.